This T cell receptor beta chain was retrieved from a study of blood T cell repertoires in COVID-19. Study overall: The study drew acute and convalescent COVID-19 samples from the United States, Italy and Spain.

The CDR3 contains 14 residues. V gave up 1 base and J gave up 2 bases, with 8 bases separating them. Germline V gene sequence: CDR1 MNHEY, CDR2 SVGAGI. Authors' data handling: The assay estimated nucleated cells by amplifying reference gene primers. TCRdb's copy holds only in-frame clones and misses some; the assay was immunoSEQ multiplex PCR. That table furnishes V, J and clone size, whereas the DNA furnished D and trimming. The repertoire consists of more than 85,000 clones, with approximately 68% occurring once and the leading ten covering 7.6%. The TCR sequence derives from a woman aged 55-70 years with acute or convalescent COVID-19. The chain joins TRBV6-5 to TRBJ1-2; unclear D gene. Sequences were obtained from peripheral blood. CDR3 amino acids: CASSYYGKNYGYTF. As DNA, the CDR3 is TGTGCCAGCAGTTACTACGGGAAAAACTATGGCTACACCTTC.